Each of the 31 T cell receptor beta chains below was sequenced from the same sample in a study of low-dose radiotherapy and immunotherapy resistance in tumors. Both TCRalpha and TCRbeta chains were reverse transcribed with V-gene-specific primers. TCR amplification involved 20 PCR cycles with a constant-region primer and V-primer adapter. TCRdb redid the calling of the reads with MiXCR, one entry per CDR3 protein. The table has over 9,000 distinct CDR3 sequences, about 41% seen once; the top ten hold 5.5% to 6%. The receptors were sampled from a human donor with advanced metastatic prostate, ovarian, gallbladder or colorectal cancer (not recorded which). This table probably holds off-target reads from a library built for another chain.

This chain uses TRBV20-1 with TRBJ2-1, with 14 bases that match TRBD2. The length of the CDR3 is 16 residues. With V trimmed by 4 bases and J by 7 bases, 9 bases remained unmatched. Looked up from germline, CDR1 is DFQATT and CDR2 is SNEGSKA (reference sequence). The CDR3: CSATNPGTSGSNEQFF. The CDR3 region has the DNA TGCAGTGCTACTAACCCGGGGACTAGCGGGAGTAATGAGCAGTTCTTC.

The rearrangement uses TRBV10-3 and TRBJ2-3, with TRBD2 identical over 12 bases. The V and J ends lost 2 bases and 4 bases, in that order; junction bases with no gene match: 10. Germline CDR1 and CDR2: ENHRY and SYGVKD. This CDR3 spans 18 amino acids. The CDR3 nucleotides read TGTGCCATCAGTGAGATCACTAGCGGGAGGAGTATTTCAGATACGCAGTATTTT. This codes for CAISEITSGRSISDTQYF.

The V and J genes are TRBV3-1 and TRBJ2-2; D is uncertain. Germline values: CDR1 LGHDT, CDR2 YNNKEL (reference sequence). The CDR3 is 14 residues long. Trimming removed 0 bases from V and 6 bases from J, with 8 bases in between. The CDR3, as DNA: TGTGCCAGCAGCCAAGATACCAGTTCCGGGGAGCTGTTTTTT. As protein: CASSQDTSSGELFF.

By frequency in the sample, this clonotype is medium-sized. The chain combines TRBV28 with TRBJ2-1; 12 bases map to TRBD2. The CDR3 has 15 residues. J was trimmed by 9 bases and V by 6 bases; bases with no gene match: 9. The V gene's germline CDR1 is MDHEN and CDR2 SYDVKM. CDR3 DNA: TGTGCCAGCAGAAACCCTAGCGGGAGGGACGGTGAGCAGTTCTTC. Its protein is CASRNPSGRDGEQFF.

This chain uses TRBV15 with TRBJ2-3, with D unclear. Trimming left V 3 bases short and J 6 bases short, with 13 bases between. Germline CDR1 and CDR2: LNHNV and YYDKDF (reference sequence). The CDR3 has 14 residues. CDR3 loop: CATSRRTTVDTQYF. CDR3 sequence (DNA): TGTGCCACCAGCAGGCGGACCACAGTGGATACGCAGTATTTT.

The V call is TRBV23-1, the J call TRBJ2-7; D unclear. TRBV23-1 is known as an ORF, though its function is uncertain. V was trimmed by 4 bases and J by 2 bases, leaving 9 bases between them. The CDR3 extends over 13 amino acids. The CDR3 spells CASSLHSTYEQYF. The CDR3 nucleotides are TGCGCCAGCAGTCTTCACAGTACCTACGAGCAGTACTTC.

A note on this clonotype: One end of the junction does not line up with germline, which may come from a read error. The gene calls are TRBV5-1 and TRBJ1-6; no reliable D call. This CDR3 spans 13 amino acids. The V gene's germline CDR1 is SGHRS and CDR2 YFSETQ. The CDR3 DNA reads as TGCGCCAGCAGCTTGGAGCGGTCTTCACCCATCCACTTT. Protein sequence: CASSLERSSPIHF.

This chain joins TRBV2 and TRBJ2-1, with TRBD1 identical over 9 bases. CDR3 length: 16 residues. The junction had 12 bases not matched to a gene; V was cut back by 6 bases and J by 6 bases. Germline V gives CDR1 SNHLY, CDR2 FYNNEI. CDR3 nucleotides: TGTGCCAGCAGGTTTTCTTCCGGGACAGGGACCAATGAGCAGTTCTTC. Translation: CASRFSSGTGTNEQFF.

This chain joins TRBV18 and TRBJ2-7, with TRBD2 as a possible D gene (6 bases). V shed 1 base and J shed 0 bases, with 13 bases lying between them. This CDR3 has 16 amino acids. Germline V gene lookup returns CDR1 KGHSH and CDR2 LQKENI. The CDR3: CASSPLGGLSSYEQYF. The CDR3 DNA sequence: TGTGCCAGCTCACCACTCGGGGGACTTTCCTCCTACGAGCAGTACTTC.

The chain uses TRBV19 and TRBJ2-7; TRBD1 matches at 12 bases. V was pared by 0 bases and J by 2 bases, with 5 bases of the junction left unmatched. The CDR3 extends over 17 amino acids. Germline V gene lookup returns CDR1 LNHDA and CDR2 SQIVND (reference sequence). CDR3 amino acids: CASSIDPGTGGTYEQYF. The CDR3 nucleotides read TGTGCCAGTAGTATAGATCCGGGGACAGGGGGCACCTACGAGCAGTACTTC.

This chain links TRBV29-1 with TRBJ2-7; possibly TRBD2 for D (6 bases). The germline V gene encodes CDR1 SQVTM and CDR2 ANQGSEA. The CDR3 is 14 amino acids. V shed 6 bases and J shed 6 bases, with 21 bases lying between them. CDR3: CSVASGSPASEQYF. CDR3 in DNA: TGCAGCGTCGCGTCCGGGAGCCCCGCCAGCGAGCAGTACTTC.

This chain's CDR3 is CASSQEGTGNQETQYF. In nucleotides, the CDR3 is TGTGCCAGCAGCCAAGAAGGCACAGGCAACCAAGAGACCCAGTACTTC. The genes are TRBV4-2 and TRBJ2-5; D perhaps matches TRBD1 (5 bases). The germline V gene has CDR1 LGHNA and CDR2 YNFKEQ. The CDR3 extends over 16 amino acids. V was clipped by 0 bases and J by 0 bases, with 11 bases between them.

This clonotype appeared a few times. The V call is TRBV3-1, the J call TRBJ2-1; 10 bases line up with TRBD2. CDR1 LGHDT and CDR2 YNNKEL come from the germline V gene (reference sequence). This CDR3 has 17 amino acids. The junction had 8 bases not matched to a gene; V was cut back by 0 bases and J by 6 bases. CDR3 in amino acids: CASSQEGLAGGINEQFF. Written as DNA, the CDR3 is TGTGCCAGCAGCCAAGAGGGGTTAGCGGGGGGAATCAATGAGCAGTTCTTC.

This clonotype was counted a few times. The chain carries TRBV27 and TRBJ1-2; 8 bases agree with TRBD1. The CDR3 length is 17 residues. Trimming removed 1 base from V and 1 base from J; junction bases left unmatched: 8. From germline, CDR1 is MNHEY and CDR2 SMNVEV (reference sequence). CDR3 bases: TGTGCCAGCAGTTTATTGGGCAGGGGGCCTGGTAACTATGGCTACACCTTC. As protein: CASSLLGRGPGNYGYTF.

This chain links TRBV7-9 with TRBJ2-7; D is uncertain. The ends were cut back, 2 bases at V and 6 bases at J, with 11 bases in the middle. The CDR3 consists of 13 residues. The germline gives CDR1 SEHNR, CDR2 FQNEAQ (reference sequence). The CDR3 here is CASSLLSSLEQYF. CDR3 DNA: TGTGCCAGCAGCTTATTGTCCTCCCTCGAGCAGTACTTC.

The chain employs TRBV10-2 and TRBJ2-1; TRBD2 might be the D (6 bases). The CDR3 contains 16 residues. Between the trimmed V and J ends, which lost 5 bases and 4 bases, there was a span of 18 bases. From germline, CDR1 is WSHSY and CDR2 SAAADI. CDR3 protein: CASSFRAPRGYNEQFF. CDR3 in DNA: TGCGCCAGCAGTTTCCGGGCCCCCCGGGGGTACAATGAGCAGTTCTTC.

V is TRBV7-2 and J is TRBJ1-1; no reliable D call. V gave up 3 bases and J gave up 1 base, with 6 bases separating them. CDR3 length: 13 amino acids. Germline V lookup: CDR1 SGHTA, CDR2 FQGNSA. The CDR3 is CASSFDTNTEAFF. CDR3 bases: TGTGCCAGCAGCTTTGACACGAACACTGAAGCTTTCTTT.

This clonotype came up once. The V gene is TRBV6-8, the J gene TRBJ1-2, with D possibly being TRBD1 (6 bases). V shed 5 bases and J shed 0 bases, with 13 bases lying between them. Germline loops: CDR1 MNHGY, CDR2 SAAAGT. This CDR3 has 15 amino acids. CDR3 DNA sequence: TGTGCCAGCAGTGATACAGGGATAGCTAACTATGGCTACACCTTC. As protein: CASSDTGIANYGYTF.

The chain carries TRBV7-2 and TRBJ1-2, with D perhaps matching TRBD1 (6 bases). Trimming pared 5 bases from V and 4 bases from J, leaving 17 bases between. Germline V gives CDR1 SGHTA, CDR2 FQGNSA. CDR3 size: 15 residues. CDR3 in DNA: TGTGCCAGCAGCCCCGGTCCGGGGGGCAGCTATGGCTACACCTTC. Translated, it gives CASSPGPGGSYGYTF. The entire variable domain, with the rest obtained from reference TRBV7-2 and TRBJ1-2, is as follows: GAGVSQSPSNKVTEKGKDVELRCDPISGHTALYWYRQSLGQGLEFLIYFQGNSAPDKSGLPSDRFSAERTGGSVSTLTIQRTQQEDSAVYLCASSPGPGGSYGYTFGSGTRLTVV.

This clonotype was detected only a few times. The CDR3 DNA reads TGTGCCAGCAGCCCCCGTGGGACATACACCTACGAGCAGTACTTC. Encoded protein: CASSPRGTYTYEQYF. The chain employs TRBV7-9 and TRBJ2-7, with a possible D match to TRBD1 (6 bases). The ends were cut back, 5 bases at V and 2 bases at J, with 16 bases in the middle. This CDR3 spans 15 amino acids. Germline V CDR1 and CDR2: SEHNR, FQNEAQ (reference sequence).

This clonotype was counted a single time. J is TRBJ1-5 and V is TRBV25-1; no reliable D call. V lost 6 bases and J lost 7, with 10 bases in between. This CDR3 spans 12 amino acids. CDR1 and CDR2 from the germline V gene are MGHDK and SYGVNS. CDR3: CASSRGGQPQHF. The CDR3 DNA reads TGTGCCAGCAGCCGGGGAGGACAGCCCCAGCATTTT.

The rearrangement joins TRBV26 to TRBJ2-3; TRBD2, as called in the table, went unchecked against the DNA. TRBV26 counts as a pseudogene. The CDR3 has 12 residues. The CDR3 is CASTAGPDTQYF. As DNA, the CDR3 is TGTGCCAGCACCGCTGGGCCTGATACGCAGTATTTT.

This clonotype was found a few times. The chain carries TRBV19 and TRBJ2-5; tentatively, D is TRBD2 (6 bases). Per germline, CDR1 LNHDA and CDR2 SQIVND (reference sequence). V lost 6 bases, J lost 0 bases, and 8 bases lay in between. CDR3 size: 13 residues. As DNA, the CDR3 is TGTGCCAGTAGGGGGGACTACCAAGAGACCCAGTACTTC. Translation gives CASRGDYQETQYF. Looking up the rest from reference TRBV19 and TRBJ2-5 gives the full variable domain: DGGITQSPKYLFRKEGQNVTLSCEQNLNHDAMYWYRQDPGQGLRLIYYSQIVNDFQKGDIAEGYSVSREKKESFPLTVTSAQKNPTAFYLCASRGDYQETQYFGPGTRLLVL.

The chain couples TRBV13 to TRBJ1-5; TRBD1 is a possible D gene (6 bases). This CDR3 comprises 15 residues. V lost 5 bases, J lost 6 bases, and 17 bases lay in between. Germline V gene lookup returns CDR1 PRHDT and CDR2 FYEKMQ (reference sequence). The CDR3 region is CASSEGGNRVQPQHF. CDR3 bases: TGTGCCAGCAGCGAGGGGGGCAATCGGGTTCAGCCCCAGCATTTT.

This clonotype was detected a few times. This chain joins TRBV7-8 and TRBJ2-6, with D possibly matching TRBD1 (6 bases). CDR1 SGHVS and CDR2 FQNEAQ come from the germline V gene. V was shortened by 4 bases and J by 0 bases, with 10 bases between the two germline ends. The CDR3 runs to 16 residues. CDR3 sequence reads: CASSSSRGSGANVLTF. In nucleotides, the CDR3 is TGTGCCAGCAGCTCATCCAGGGGCTCTGGGGCCAACGTCCTGACTTTC.

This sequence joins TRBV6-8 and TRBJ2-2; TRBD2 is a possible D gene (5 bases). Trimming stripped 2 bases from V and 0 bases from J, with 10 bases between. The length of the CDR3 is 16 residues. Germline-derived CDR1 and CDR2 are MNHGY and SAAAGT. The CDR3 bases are TGTGCCAGCAGTTACGAGCCGCGGGCGAACACCGGGGAGCTGTTTTTT. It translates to CASSYEPRANTGELFF.

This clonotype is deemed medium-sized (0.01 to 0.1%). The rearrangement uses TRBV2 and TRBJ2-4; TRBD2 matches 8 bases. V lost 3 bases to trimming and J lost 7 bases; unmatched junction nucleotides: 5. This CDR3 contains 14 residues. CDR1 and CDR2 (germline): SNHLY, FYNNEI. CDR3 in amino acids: CASSDSGRGNIQYF. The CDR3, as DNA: TGTGCCAGCAGTGATTCCGGGAGGGGCAACATTCAGTACTTC.

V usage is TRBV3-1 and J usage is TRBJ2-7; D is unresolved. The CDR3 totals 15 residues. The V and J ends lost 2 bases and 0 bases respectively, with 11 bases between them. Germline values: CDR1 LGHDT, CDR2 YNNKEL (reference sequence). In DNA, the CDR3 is TGTGCCAGCAGCCAAAAGGATCTGAGCTCCTACGAGCAGTACTTC. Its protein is CASSQKDLSSYEQYF.

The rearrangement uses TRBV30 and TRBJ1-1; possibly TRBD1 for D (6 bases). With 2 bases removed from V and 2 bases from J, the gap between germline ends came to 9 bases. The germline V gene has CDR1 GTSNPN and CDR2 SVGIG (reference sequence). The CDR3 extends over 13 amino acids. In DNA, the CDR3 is TGTGCCTGGAGTTACAGGGAAAACACTGAAGCTTTCTTT. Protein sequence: CAWSYRENTEAFF. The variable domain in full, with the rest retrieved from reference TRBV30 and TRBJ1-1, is SQTIHQWPATLVQPVGSPLSLECTVEGTSNPNLYWYRQAAGRGLQLLFYSVGIGQISSEVPQNLSASRPQDRQFILSSKKLLLSDSGFYLCAWSYRENTEAFFGQGTRLTVV.

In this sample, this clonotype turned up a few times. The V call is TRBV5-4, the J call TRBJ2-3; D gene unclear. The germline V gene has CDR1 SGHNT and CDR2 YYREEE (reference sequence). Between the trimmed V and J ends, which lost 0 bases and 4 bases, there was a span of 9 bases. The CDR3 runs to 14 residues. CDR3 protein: CASSLDLGPDTQYF. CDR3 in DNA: TGTGCCAGCAGCTTGGATCTGGGCCCAGATACGCAGTATTTT.

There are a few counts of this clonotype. The CDR3 region is CASSLSFPNELFYGYTF. In DNA form, the CDR3 reads TGTGCCAGCAGTTTATCGTTCCCAAACGAACTATTCTATGGCTACACCTTC. The chain employs TRBV27 and TRBJ1-2, with D unresolved. Germline V gene data show CDR1 as MNHEY and CDR2 as SMNVEV (reference sequence). Trimming took off 0 bases at V and 4 bases at J, with 18 bases between the two ends. The CDR3 totals 17 residues.